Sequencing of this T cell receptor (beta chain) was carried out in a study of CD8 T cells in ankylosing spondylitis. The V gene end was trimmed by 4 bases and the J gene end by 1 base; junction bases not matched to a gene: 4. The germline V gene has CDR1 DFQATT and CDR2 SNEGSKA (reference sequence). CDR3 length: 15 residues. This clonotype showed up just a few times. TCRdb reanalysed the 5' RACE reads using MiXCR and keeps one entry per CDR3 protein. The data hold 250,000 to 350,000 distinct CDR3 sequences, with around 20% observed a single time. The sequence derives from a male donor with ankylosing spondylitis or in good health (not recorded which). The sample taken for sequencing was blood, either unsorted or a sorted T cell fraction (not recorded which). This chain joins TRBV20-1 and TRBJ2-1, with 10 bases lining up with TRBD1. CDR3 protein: CSATRGQGSYNEQFF. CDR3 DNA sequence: TGCAGTGCTACCAGGGGACAGGGGTCCTACAATGAGCAGTTCTTC.